This T cell receptor (beta chain) came from a study of T cells in Graves' hyperthyroidism and ophthalmopathy. Study-level background: Peripheral blood sampling occurred at initial diagnosis, before any treatment. Study-wide findings and caveats: In validation, the model predicted ophthalmopathy. These predictions came a median about 6.5 months before onset.

The CDR3 is made up of 11 amino acids. V was trimmed by 5 bases and J by 10 bases, leaving 9 bases between them. Per the germline V gene, CDR1 is SEHNR and CDR2 is FQNEAQ (reference sequence). Amplified regions were TCR beta CDR3 sequences from RNA transcripts. The TCR CDR3 was amplified in a first-round RT-PCR using the HTBI primer set. Each CDR3 protein is one row after TCRdb ran MiXCR on the multiplex PCR reads. The data show about 640,000 distinct CDR3 sequences, approximately 14% seen once. There are many counts of this clonotype. What it binds is not known. The sequence was obtained from a woman aged 45-59 years with Graves' ophthalmopathy. The source material was blood. The chain employs TRBV7-9 and TRBJ2-1; possibly TRBD1 for D (5 bases). In nucleotides, the CDR3 is TGTGCCAGCAGCCCAGGGTCGGAGCAGTTCTTC. Its protein is CASSPGSEQFF.